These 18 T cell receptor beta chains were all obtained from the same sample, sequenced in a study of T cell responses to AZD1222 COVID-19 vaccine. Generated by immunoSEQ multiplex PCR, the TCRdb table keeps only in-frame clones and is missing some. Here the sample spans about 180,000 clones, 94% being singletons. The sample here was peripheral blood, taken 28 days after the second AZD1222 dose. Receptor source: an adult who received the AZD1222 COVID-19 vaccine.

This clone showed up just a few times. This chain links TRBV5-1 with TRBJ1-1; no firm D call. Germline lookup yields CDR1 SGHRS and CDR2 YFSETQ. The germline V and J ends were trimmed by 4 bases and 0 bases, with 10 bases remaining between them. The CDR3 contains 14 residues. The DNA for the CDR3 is TGCGCCAGCAGCCCGTGGACGGTGAACACTGAAGCTTTCTTT. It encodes CASSPWTVNTEAFF.

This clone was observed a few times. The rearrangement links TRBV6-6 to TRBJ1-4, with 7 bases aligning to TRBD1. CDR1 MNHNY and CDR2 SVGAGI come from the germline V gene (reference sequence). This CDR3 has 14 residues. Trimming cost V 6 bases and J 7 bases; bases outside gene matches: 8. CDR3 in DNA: TGTGCCAGCAGAACAGGGGTCGCACCTGAAAAACTGTTTTTT. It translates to CASRTGVAPEKLFF.

The CDR3 reads CASIAGGQGRYGYTF. In DNA, the CDR3 is TGTGCCAGCATCGCGGGGGGACAGGGGAGATATGGCTACACCTTC. The chain recombines TRBV6-5 with TRBJ1-2, with 10 nucleotides matching TRBD1. V gave up 7 bases and J gave up 5 bases; unmatched junction bases: 10. Germline CDR1 reads MNHEY; CDR2 reads SVGAGI. The CDR3 has 15 amino acids.

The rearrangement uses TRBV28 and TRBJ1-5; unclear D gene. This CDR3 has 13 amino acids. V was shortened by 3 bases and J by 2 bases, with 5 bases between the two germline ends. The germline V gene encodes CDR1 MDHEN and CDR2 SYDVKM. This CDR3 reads CASSFVRNQPQHF. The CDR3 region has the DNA TGTGCCAGCAGTTTCGTTCGCAATCAGCCCCAGCATTTT.

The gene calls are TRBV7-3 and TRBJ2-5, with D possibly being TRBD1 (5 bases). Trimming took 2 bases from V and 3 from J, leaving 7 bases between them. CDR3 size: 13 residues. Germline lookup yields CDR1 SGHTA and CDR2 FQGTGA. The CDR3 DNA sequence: TGTGCCAGCAGCTTATCCAGGGAAGAGACCCAGTACTTC. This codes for CASSLSREETQYF. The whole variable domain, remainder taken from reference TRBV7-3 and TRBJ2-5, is GAGVSQTPSNKVTEKGKYVELRCDPISGHTALYWYRQSLGQGPEFLIYFQGTGAADDSGLPNDRFFAVRPEGSVSTLKIQRTERGDSAVYLCASSLSREETQYFGPGTRLLVL.

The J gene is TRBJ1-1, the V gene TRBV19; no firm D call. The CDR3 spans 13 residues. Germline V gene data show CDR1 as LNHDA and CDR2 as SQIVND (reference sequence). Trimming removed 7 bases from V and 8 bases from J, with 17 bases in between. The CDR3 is CASTFATGQEAFF. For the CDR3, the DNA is TGTGCCAGTACCTTTGCAACCGGTCAGGAAGCTTTCTTT.

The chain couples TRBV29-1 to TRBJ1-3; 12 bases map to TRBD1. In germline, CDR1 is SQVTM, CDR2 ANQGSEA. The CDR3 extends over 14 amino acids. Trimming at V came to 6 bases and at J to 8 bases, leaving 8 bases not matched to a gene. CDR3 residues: CSVKGQGAVDTIYF. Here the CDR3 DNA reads TGCAGCGTCAAGGGACAGGGGGCCGTAGACACCATATATTTT.

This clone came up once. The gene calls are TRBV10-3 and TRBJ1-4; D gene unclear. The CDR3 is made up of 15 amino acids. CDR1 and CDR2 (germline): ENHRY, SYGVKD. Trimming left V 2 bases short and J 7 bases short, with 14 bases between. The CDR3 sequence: CAISEGKGEGEKLFF. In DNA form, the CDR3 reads TGTGCCATCAGTGAGGGGAAGGGTGAGGGTGAAAAACTGTTTTTT.

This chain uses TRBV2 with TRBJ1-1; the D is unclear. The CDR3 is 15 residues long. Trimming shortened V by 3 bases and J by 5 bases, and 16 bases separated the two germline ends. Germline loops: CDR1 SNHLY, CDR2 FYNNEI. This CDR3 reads CASSESSSKRTEAFF. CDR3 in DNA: TGTGCCAGCAGTGAGTCCTCCTCAAAAAGGACTGAAGCTTTCTTT.

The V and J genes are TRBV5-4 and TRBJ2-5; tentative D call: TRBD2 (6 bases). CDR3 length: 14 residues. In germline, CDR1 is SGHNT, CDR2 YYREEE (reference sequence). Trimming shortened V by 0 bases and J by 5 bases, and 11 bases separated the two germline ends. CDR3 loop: CASSLAPGRETQYF. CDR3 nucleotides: TGTGCCAGCAGCTTGGCCCCAGGGAGGGAGACCCAGTACTTC.

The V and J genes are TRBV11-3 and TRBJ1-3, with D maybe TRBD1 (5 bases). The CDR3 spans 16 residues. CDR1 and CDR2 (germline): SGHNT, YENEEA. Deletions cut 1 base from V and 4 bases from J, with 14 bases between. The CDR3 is CASSLGLIRDGNTIYF. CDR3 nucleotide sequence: TGTGCCAGCAGCTTAGGTCTTATCAGGGACGGAAACACCATATATTTT.

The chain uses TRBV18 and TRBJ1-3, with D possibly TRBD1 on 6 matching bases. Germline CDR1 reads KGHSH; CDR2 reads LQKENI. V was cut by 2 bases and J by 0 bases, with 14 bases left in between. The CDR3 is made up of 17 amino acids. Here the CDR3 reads CASSPRMGDNSGNTIYF. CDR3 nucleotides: TGTGCCAGCTCACCAAGGATGGGGGACAACTCTGGAAACACCATATATTTT.

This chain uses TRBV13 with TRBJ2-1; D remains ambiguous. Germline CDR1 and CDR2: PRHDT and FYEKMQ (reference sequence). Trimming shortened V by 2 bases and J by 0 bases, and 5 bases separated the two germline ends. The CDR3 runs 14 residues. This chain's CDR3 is CASSLLSSYNEQFF. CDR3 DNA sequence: TGTGCCAGCAGCTTACTGAGCTCCTACAATGAGCAGTTCTTC.

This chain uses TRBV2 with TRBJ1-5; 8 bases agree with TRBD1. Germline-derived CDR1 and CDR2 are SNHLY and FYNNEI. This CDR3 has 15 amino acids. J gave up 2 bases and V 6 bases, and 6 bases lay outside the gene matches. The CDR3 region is CASRDREVGNQPQHF. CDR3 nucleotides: TGTGCCAGCAGGGACAGGGAAGTCGGCAATCAGCCCCAGCATTTT.

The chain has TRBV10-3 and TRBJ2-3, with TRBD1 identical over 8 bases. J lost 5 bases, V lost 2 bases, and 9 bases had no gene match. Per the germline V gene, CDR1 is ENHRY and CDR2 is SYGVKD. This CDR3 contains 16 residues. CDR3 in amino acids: CAISEAAGGVLDTQYF. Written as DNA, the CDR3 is TGTGCCATCAGTGAGGCCGCAGGGGGCGTCTTAGATACGCAGTATTTT.

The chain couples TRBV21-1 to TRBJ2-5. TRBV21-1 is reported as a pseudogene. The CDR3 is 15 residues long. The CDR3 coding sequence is TGTGCCAGCAGCAAAGCGGGTCAGGGGGGGGAGACCCAGTACTTC. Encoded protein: CASSKAGQGGETQYF.

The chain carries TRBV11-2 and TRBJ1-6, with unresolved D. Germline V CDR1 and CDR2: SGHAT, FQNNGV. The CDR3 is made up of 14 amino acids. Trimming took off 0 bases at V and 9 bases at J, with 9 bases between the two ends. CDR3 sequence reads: CASSLDSAASPLHF. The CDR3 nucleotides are TGTGCCAGCAGCTTAGATTCGGCCGCTTCACCCCTCCACTTT.

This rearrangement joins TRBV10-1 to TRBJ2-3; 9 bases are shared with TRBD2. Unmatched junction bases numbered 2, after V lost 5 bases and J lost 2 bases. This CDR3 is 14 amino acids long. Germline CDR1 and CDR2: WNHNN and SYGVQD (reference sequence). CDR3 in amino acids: CASSSGRITDTQYF. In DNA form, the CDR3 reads TGCGCCAGCAGTAGCGGGAGGATCACAGATACGCAGTATTTT.